A selection of T cell receptor beta chains follows, all from one sample in a study of T cells of healthy individuals. TCRdb redid the calling of the 5' RACE reads with MiXCR, one entry per CDR3 protein. Among fewer than 70,000 distinct CDR3 sequences listed, about 15% were seen once. The source is a human donor in good health. Both conserved end residues are part of each CDR3. The order of the fields is D gene, J gene, CDR3 length, V gene, CDR3 protein. D genes are given only for firm matches.

d_gene: -
j_gene: TRBJ1-6
len: 15
v_gene: TRBV2
CDR3aa: CASSLTGNRNSPLHF

d_gene: -
j_gene: TRBJ2-5
len: 14
v_gene: TRBV7-7
CDR3aa: CASSPTAFQETQYF

d_gene: -
j_gene: TRBJ1-4
len: 15
v_gene: TRBV7-2
CDR3aa: CASSTLVGVAEKLFF

d_gene: TRBD2
j_gene: TRBJ2-7
len: 16
v_gene: TRBV7-2
CDR3aa: CASSPYSSGTQYEQYF

d_gene: -
j_gene: TRBJ1-3
len: 15
v_gene: TRBV7-8
CDR3aa: CASSQTIMKGNTIYF

d_gene: TRBD2
j_gene: TRBJ2-6
len: 16
v_gene: TRBV24-1
CDR3aa: CATSVAGGPGANVLTF

d_gene: -
j_gene: TRBJ2-7
len: 15
v_gene: TRBV29-1
CDR3aa: CSVEDPEGKVYEQYF

d_gene: TRBD2
j_gene: TRBJ2-1
len: 14
v_gene: TRBV11-3
CDR3aa: CASSRLAGQNEQFF

d_gene: TRBD1
j_gene: TRBJ1-2
len: 17
v_gene: TRBV12-3/TRBV12-4
CDR3aa: CASSFHRTGRANYGYTF

d_gene: -
j_gene: TRBJ1-1
len: 12
v_gene: TRBV12-3/TRBV12-4
CDR3aa: CASSFTTVEAFF

d_gene: TRBD1
j_gene: TRBJ1-6
len: 15
v_gene: TRBV13
CDR3aa: CASSPSGTGVSPLHF

d_gene: TRBD2
j_gene: TRBJ2-3
len: 17
v_gene: TRBV20-1
CDR3aa: CSAIPERGGTSPDTQYF

d_gene: TRBD2
j_gene: TRBJ2-7
len: 15
v_gene: TRBV7-9
CDR3aa: CASSLGAGGTYEQYF

d_gene: -
j_gene: TRBJ1-5
len: 13
v_gene: TRBV2
CDR3aa: CASRTGTNQPQHF

d_gene: -
j_gene: TRBJ1-1
len: 14
v_gene: TRBV9
CDR3aa: CASSVGGANTEAFF

d_gene: -
j_gene: TRBJ2-7
len: 14
v_gene: TRBV7-2
CDR3aa: CASSPSGSTYEQYF

d_gene: TRBD1
j_gene: TRBJ1-1
len: 17
v_gene: TRBV5-1
CDR3aa: CASSLRGTGRQGTEAFF

d_gene: TRBD2
j_gene: TRBJ2-7
len: 16
v_gene: TRBV20-1
CDR3aa: CSARDDRIAGGYEQYF

d_gene: -
j_gene: TRBJ2-3
len: 14
v_gene: TRBV6-2/TRBV6-3
CDR3aa: CASTYRDDTDTQYF

d_gene: -
j_gene: TRBJ2-3
len: 13
v_gene: TRBV12-3/TRBV12-4
CDR3aa: CASWMSTTDTQYF

d_gene: -
j_gene: TRBJ1-2
len: 14
v_gene: TRBV7-2
CDR3aa: CASSDAGGYYGYTF

d_gene: TRBD2
j_gene: TRBJ2-5
len: 14
v_gene: TRBV12-3/TRBV12-4
CDR3aa: CASSIGLAGETQYF

d_gene: -
j_gene: TRBJ2-7
len: 11
v_gene: TRBV20-1
CDR3aa: CSARDTGVQYF

d_gene: -
j_gene: TRBJ1-1
len: 15
v_gene: TRBV28
CDR3aa: CASSLSGGLNTEAFF

d_gene: TRBD1
j_gene: TRBJ1-5
len: 16
v_gene: TRBV29-1
CDR3aa: CSVCGTGVDSNQPQHF

d_gene: -
j_gene: TRBJ1-5
len: 14
v_gene: TRBV5-5
CDR3aa: CASSLAGFGQPQHF

d_gene: -
j_gene: TRBJ1-2
len: 11
v_gene: TRBV2
CDR3aa: CASRRGSGYTF

d_gene: TRBD2
j_gene: TRBJ2-7
len: 18
v_gene: TRBV4-3
CDR3aa: CASSQESGIGDYNYEQYF

d_gene: TRBD2
j_gene: TRBJ2-1
len: 15
v_gene: TRBV7-3
CDR3aa: CASSLSSGGIDGQFF

d_gene: TRBD1
j_gene: TRBJ2-1
len: 24
v_gene: TRBV7-9
CDR3aa: CASSLSFLGSMGQGTSQGYNEQFF

d_gene: -
j_gene: TRBJ2-1
len: 13
v_gene: TRBV29-1
CDR3aa: CSVSPRPMNEQFF

d_gene: TRBD2
j_gene: TRBJ2-5
len: 15
v_gene: TRBV10-2
CDR3aa: CASSLYGGLQETQYF